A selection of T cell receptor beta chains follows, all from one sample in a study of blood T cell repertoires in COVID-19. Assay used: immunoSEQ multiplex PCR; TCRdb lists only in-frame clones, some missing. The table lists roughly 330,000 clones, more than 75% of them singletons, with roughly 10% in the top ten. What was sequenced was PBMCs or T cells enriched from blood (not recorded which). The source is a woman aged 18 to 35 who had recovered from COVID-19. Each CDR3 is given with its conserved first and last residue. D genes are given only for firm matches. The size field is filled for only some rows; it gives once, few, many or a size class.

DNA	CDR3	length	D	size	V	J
TGTGCCAGCAGCAGCCGCGGAGGCTCCTATGGCTACACCTTC	CASSSRGGSYGYTF	14	.	.	TRBV3-1/TRBV3-2	TRBJ1-2
TGTGCCAGCAGCCTCGGCTTCTCGGCAGAGGCCTATGGCTACACCTTC	CASSLGFSAEAYGYTF	16	.	.	TRBV5-4	TRBJ1-2
TGTGCCAGCAGCTTGGCCTATAACTCTGGAAACACCATATATTTT	CASSLAYNSGNTIYF	15	.	once	TRBV5-4	TRBJ1-3
TGTGCCGGCGGGGGGGACCCCACAGATACGCAGTATTTT	CAGGGDPTDTQYF	13	TRBD2	.	TRBV30	TRBJ2-3
TGTGCCAGTAAGTCCGGGGGGGCGCAGTATTTT	CASKSGGAQYF	11	TRBD2	.	TRBV19	TRBJ2-3
TGCGCCAGCAGCCAACCCGGGACTGCATCCTACAATGAGCAGTTCTTC	CASSQPGTASYNEQFF	16	.	.	TRBV4-1	TRBJ2-1
TGTGCCAGTAGTATTACAGGGGGAGACCAGCCCCAGCATTTT	CASSITGGDQPQHF	14	TRBD1	.	TRBV19	TRBJ1-5
TGTGCCACCCGGTCCAGGGCGAACACTGAAGCTTTCTTT	CATRSRANTEAFF	13	.	few	TRBV19	TRBJ1-1
TGTGCCAGCAGCCAGGGGACTAGCGGGATTGGGTCCTACGAGCAGTACTTC	CASSQGTSGIGSYEQYF	17	TRBD2	.	TRBV4-2	TRBJ2-7
TGTGCCAGCAACGATAGGACTAGCGGCGGAAATTACGAGCAGTACTTC	CASNDRTSGGNYEQYF	16	TRBD2	.	TRBV28	TRBJ2-7
TGTGCCAGCAGTTTAATGGGGAGGACGGATGAAAAACTGTTTTTT	CASSLMGRTDEKLFF	15	.	.	TRBV28	TRBJ1-4
TGCGCCAGCAGCTTGGGGCCCGACAGGGGCTCGGGTGCCTACAATGAGCAGTTCTTC	CASSLGPDRGSGAYNEQFF	19	TRBD1	.	TRBV5-1	TRBJ2-1